The sequence of this T cell receptor (beta chain) was determined in a study of blood T cell repertoires in COVID-19. Assay used: immunoSEQ multiplex PCR; TCRdb lists only in-frame clones, some missing. The sample has approximately 190,000 clones; roughly nine tenths are singletons. This CDR3 is built from 15 residues. Germline V gene sequence: CDR1 MNHEY, CDR2 SVGAGI. Trimming shortened V by 5 bases and J by 4 bases, and 15 bases separated the two germline ends. The sequence came from a man aged 60 to 75 with active or convalescent COVID-19. The chain joins TRBV6-5 to TRBJ1-3; D gene ambiguous. Specimen: peripheral blood. In DNA, the CDR3 is TGTGCCAGCAGTCGGACGGGGAGGGTGGGAAACACCATATATTTT. Residues: CASSRTGRVGNTIYF.